Presented here are 22 T cell receptor beta chains from one specimen sequenced in a study of Ad26.COV2.S vaccination and SARS-CoV-2 variants. The method was immunoSEQ multiplex PCR; TCRdb's version includes in-frame clones alone and lacks a portion of them. The data contain roughly 400,000 clones, 92% of them seen just once; the ten biggest clones take up more than 1.5%. Treatment described: over 15 received Ad26.COV2.S at low or high dose, single or two shots; 5 received placebo; per-sample allocation not given. Sampling happened 63 days after the first vaccine or placebo injection. The material was peripheral blood, obtained in a trial of Ad26.COV2.S vaccine versus placebo. The receptors derive from a person aged 18-60 years who received the Ad26.COV2.S COVID-19 vaccine or a placebo.

Written as DNA, the CDR3 is TGTGCCAGCAGCTCAGGGACGGCGGAGACCCAGTACTTC. Translating it yields CASSSGTAETQYF. This chain links TRBV13 with TRBJ2-5, with D perhaps matching TRBD1 or TRBD2 (5 bases each). The CDR3 extends over 13 amino acids. The germline CDR1 and CDR2 sequences are PRHDT and FYEKMQ (reference sequence). The V and J ends lost 4 bases and 5 bases respectively, with 11 bases between them.

This chain joins TRBV27 and TRBJ1-1, with a weak D call TRBD1 (5 bases). Deletions cut 5 bases from V and 1 base from J, with 14 bases between. Germline loops: CDR1 MNHEY, CDR2 SMNVEV (reference sequence). The CDR3 runs 15 residues. In nucleotides, the CDR3 is TGTGCCAGCAGTCAAAGACTGGGGGAGAACACTGAAGCTTTCTTT. Translated: CASSQRLGENTEAFF.

The CDR3 sequence is CASSLTSGGTGELFF. The CDR3 coding sequence is TGTGCCAGCAGCTTAACTAGCGGGGGCACCGGGGAGCTGTTTTTT. The chain links TRBV7-9 to TRBJ2-2; 11 bases match TRBD2. Germline-derived CDR1 and CDR2 are SEHNR and FQNEAQ (reference sequence). J gave up 4 bases and V 2 bases, and 0 bases lay outside the gene matches. The CDR3 spans 15 residues.

The chain recombines TRBV28 with TRBJ2-1, with 8 bases aligning to TRBD1. This CDR3 has 14 amino acids. Germline trimming cut 5 bases from V and 4 bases from J; bases unmatched to any gene: 4. CDR1 and CDR2 (germline): MDHEN, SYDVKM. In DNA form, the CDR3 reads TGTGCCAGCAGTGATGACAGGGGATACAATGAGCAGTTCTTC. Protein: CASSDDRGYNEQFF.

The count of this clone is one. This sequence joins TRBV19 and TRBJ1-2, with 9 bases that match TRBD1. Germline CDR1 and CDR2: LNHDA and SQIVND (reference sequence). V shed 1 base, J shed 7 bases, and the junction held 13 bases outside the gene matches. CDR3 length: 17 amino acids. The CDR3 region is CASSIVRGTGTHGGYTF. Written as DNA, the CDR3 is TGTGCCAGTAGTATAGTTCGGGGGACAGGGACCCACGGTGGCTACACCTTC.

This rearrangement joins TRBV29-1 to TRBJ1-5; 9 bases are shared with TRBD1. The CDR3 contains 12 residues. Germline assignment: CDR1 SQVTM and CDR2 ANQGSEA. Trimming removed 7 bases from V and 5 bases from J; junction bases left unmatched: 3. CDR3 sequence reads: CSGRTGDQPQHF. The CDR3 DNA is TGCAGCGGGCGGACAGGGGATCAGCCCCAGCATTTT. Complete variable domain (other parts from reference TRBV29-1 and TRBJ1-5): SAVISQKPSRDICQRGTSLTIQCQVDSQVTMMFWYRQQPGQSLTLIATANQGSEATYESGFVIDKFPISRPNLTFSTLTVSNMSPEDSSIYLCSGRTGDQPQHFGDGTRLSIL.

The rearrangement uses TRBV18 and TRBJ2-1; D ambiguous. The CDR3 is made up of 13 amino acids. Trimming removed 4 bases at V and 5 bases at J, with 9 bases between. Germline loops: CDR1 KGHSH, CDR2 LQKENI. CDR3 in DNA: TGTGCCAGCTCACTAATCCAGGACAATGAGCAGTTCTTC. It translates to CASSLIQDNEQFF.

V usage is TRBV10-3 and J usage is TRBJ2-6; 10 bases agree with TRBD1. The CDR3 loop spans 19 amino acids. Germline V lookup: CDR1 ENHRY, CDR2 SYGVKD. V shed 0 bases, J shed 4 bases, and the junction held 9 bases outside the gene matches. CDR3: CAISESPTGGWEGANVLTF. Here the CDR3 DNA reads TGTGCCATCAGTGAGTCCCCGACAGGGGGCTGGGAAGGGGCCAACGTCCTGACTTTC.

This clone was recorded a few times. This rearrangement joins TRBV19 to TRBJ1-1; D unclear. V dropped 5 bases and J dropped 0 bases, with 13 bases sitting between them. This CDR3 region has 15 residues. The germline V gene has CDR1 LNHDA and CDR2 SQIVND (reference sequence). CDR3 bases: TGTGCCAGTAGTTTTGGGAGCTCAATGAACACTGAAGCTTTCTTT. Translating it yields CASSFGSSMNTEAFF.

The chain links TRBV30 to TRBJ2-2, with TRBD1 as a possible D gene (5 bases). The germline gives CDR1 GTSNPN, CDR2 SVGIG (reference sequence). The CDR3 loop spans 13 amino acids. Trimming left V 3 bases short and J 4 bases short, with 9 bases between. The CDR3 DNA sequence: TGTGCCTGGAGGACAGTGACCACCGGGGAGCTGTTTTTT. As protein: CAWRTVTTGELFF.

This chain uses TRBV19 with TRBJ1-1; D is undetermined. Germline assignment: CDR1 LNHDA and CDR2 SQIVND (reference sequence). This CDR3 is 13 amino acids long. Trimming took 9 bases from V and 1 from J, leaving 12 bases between them. CDR3: CASEEGGNTEAFF. The CDR3 region has the DNA TGTGCCAGCGAGGAGGGAGGGAACACTGAAGCTTTCTTT. Filled out from reference TRBV19 and TRBJ1-1, the complete variable domain reads DGGITQSPKYLFRKEGQNVTLSCEQNLNHDAMYWYRQDPGQGLRLIYYSQIVNDFQKGDIAEGYSVSREKKESFPLTVTSAQKNPTAFYLCASEEGGNTEAFFGQGTRLTVV.

V and J are TRBV7-9 and TRBJ1-1; perhaps TRBD1 as D (5 bases). Germline V gene lookup returns CDR1 SEHNR and CDR2 FQNEAQ (reference sequence). This CDR3 is 12 amino acids long. V gave up 2 bases and J gave up 7 bases, with 8 bases separating them. This CDR3 reads CASSLLGDEAFF. The CDR3 DNA sequence: TGTGCCAGCAGCTTACTGGGGGATGAAGCTTTCTTT.

The V and J genes are TRBV4-1 and TRBJ1-6; 7 bases agree with TRBD1. Per germline, CDR1 MGHRA and CDR2 YSYEKL. The trim removed 1 base at V and 14 bases at J, leaving 5 bases unmatched. CDR3 size: 13 residues. The CDR3 DNA follows: TGCGCCAGCAGCCAAGCGGGACAGAGGTCCCTCCACTTT. The encoded protein is CASSQAGQRSLHF.

The rearrangement uses TRBV28 and TRBJ2-7; 7 nucleotides match TRBD1. From germline, CDR1 is MDHEN and CDR2 SYDVKM. CDR3 size: 14 residues. J gave up 2 bases and V 2 bases, and 3 bases lay outside the gene matches. CDR3 DNA sequence: TGTGCCAGCAGTTTAAGGGACAGCGCCTACGAGCAGTACTTC. Its translation: CASSLRDSAYEQYF.

The CDR3 reads CASLSNTGELFF. The DNA of the CDR3 is TGCGCCAGCCTATCGAACACCGGGGAGCTGTTTTTT. V is TRBV5-1 and J is TRBJ2-2, with D uncertain. CDR1 and CDR2 (germline): SGHRS, YFSETQ. Trimming took 7 bases from V and 0 from J, leaving 4 bases between them. The CDR3 consists of 12 residues.

DNA for the CDR3: TGTGCCAGCAGGAATAGCGGGGGGGCCGCTGAGCAGTTCTTC. As protein: CASRNSGGAAEQFF. The genes are TRBV6-4 and TRBJ2-1; TRBD2 aligns across 11 bases. The CDR3 contains 14 residues. Germline loops: CDR1 MRHNA, CDR2 SNTAGT. The V segment lost 6 bases and the J segment 9 bases; nucleotides outside the gene matches: 7.

The chain employs TRBV6-5 and TRBJ2-5, with D perhaps matching TRBD2 (6 bases). The CDR3 contains 13 residues. Between the trimmed V and J ends, which lost 10 bases and 0 bases, there was a span of 12 bases. Germline V gene sequence: CDR1 MNHEY, CDR2 SVGAGI. The CDR3 coding sequence is TGTGCCACGGGGGATTGGTACCAAGAGACCCAGTACTTC. As protein: CATGDWYQETQYF.

J is TRBJ2-2 and V is TRBV6-5; D call uncertain. The V end lost 11 bases, the J end lost 2 bases, and 12 bases lay between the germline ends. The germline CDR1 and CDR2 sequences are MNHEY and SVGAGI. The length of the CDR3 is 13 residues. CDR3 DNA: TGTGCCCGGCTGGCTGAAAACACCGGGGAGCTGTTTTTT. Its protein is CARLAENTGELFF.

V and J are TRBV6-5 and TRBJ2-3; D ambiguous. The CDR3 has 13 residues. Trimming cost V 7 bases and J 7 bases, with 15 bases left between them. Germline CDR1 reads MNHEY; CDR2 reads SVGAGI. The CDR3 bases are TGTGCCAGCAAACCTCCGTCCGTAAATACGCAGTATTTT. Amino acid sequence: CASKPPSVNTQYF.

The genes are TRBV27 and TRBJ2-7; the match to TRBD1 covers 9 bases. J lost 4 bases, V lost 6 bases, and 10 bases had no gene match. The CDR3 totals 15 residues. From germline, CDR1 is MNHEY and CDR2 SMNVEV (reference sequence). The CDR3, as DNA: TGTGCCAGCAGAAAATATCCCGGGACAGGGTACGAGCAGTACTTC. Encoded protein: CASRKYPGTGYEQYF.

The V and J genes are TRBV28 and TRBJ1-2; unclear D gene. V lost 4 bases and J 3 bases, leaving 15 bases between the germline ends. Germline V lookup: CDR1 MDHEN, CDR2 SYDVKM. The CDR3 consists of 15 residues. The CDR3 DNA is TGTGCCAGCAGTTCGGGCGCGGGAAAGGACTATGGCTACACCTTC. Amino acids: CASSSGAGKDYGYTF.

The rearrangement joins TRBV19 to TRBJ2-2; 7 bases line up with TRBD2. This CDR3 is 14 amino acids long. V lost 11 bases, J lost 8 bases, and 14 bases stayed unmatched. Germline lookup yields CDR1 LNHDA and CDR2 SQIVND (reference sequence). The CDR3: CASKWGGPAGELFF. The CDR3 DNA is TGTGCCTCAAAGTGGGGGGGTCCGGCTGGGGAGCTGTTTTTT.